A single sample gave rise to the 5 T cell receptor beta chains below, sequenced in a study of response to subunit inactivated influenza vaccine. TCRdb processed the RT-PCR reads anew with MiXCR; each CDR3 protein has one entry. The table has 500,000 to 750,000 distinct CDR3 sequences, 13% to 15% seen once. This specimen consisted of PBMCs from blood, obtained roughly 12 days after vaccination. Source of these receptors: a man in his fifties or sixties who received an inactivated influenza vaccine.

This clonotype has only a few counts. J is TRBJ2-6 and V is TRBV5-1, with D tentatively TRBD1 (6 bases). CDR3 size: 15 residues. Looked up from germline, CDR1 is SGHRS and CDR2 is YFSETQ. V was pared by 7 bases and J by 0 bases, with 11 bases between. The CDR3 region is CASETGHSGANVLTF. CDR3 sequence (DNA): TGCGCCAGCGAGACAGGCCACTCTGGGGCCAACGTCCTGACTTTC. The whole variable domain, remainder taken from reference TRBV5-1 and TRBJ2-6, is KAGVTQTPRYLIKTRGQQVTLSCSPISGHRSVSWYQQTPGQGLQFLFEYFSETQRNKGNFPGRFSGRQFSNSRSEMNVSTLELGDSALYLCASETGHSGANVLTFGAGSRLTVL.

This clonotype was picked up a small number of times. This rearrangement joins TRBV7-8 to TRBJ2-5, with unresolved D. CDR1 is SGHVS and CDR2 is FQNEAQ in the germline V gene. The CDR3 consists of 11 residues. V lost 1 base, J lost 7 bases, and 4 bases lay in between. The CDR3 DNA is TGTGCCAGCAGCTTAGATCGGACCCAGTACTTC. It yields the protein CASSLDRTQYF.

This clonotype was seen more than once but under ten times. The CDR3 DNA reads TGCGCCAGCAGCTTCGGACACCCGAGCTCCTACGAGCAGTACTTC. Translating gives CASSFGHPSSYEQYF. The chain carries TRBV5-1 and TRBJ2-7, with a tentative D call TRBD1 (5 bases). This CDR3 spans 15 amino acids. Per germline, CDR1 SGHRS and CDR2 YFSETQ. Trimming cost V 2 bases and J 0 bases, with 12 bases left between them.

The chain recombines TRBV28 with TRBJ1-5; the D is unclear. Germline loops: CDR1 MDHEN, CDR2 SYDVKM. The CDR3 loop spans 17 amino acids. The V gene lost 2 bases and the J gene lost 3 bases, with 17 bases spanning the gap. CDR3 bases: TGTGCCAGCAGTTTAGGCGGAAGTCGAGGGCTCAATCAGCCCCAGCATTTT. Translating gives CASSLGGSRGLNQPQHF.

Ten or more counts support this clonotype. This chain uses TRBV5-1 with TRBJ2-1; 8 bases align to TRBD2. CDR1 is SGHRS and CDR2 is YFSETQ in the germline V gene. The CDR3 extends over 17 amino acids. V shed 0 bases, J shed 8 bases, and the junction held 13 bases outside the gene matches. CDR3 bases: TGCGCCAGCAGCTTGGCTACGGGGGGGTGGGGAAATGATGAGCAGTTCTTC. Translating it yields CASSLATGGWGNDEQFF.